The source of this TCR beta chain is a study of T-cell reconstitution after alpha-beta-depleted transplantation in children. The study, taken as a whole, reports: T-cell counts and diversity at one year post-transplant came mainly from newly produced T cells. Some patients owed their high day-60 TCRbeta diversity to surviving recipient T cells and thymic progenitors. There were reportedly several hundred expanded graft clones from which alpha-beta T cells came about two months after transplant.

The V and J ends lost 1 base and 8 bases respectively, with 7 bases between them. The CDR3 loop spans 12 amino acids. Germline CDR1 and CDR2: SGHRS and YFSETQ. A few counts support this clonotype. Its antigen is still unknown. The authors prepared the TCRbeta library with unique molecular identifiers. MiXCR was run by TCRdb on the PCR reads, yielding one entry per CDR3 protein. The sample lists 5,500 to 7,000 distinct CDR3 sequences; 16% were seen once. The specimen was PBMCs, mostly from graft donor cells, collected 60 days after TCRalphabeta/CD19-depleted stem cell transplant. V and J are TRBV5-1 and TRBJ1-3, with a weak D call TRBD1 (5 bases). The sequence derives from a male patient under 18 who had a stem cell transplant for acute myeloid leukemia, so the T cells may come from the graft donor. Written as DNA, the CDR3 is TGCGCCAGCAGCTTGAGGGGAGACACCATATATTTT. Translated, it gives CASSLRGDTIYF.